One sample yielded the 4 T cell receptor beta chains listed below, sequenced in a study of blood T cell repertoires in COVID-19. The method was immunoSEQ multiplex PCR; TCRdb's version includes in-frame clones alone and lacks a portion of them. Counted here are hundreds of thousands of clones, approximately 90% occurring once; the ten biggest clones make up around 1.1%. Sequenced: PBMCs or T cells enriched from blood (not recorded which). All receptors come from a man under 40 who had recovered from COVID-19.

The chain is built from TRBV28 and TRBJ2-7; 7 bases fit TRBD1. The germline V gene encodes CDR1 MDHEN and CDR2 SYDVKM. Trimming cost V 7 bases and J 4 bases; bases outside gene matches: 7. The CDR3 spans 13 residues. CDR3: CASNPGQYYEQYF. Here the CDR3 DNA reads TGTGCCAGCAATCCGGGACAGTATTACGAGCAGTACTTC.

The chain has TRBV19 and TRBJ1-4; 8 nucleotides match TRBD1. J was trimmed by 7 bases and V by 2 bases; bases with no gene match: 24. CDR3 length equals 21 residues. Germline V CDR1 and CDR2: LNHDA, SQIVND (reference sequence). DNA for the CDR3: TGTGCCAGTAGTATAATTTTCGGCGCAGGGGGCAATTCGAAGATAGGTGAAAAACTGTTTTTT. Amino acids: CASSIIFGAGGNSKIGEKLFF.

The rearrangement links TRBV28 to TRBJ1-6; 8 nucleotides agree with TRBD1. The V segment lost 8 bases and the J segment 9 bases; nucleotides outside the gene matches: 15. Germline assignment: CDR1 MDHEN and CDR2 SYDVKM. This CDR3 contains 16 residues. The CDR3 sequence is CASRKGGQAVVSPLHF. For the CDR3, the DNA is TGTGCCAGCCGAAAGGGGGGACAGGCGGTTGTTTCACCCCTCCACTTT.

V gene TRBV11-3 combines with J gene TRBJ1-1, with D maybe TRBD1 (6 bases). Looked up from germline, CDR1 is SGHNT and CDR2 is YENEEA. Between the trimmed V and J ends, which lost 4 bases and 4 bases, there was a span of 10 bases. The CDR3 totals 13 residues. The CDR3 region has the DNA TGTGCCAGCAGCTCAACAGGGAGCACTGAAGCTTTCTTT. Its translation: CASSSTGSTEAFF.